What follows are 24 T cell receptor beta chains derived from one specimen sequenced in a study of vaccination effects on CD4 cells after COVID-19. Pools of viral peptides were used by the ViraFEST assay to expand antigen-specific CD4+ T cells ahead of sequencing. Subsequent to ten to eleven days of culture, CD4+ T cells were isolated. Data came from immunoSEQ multiplex PCR; TCRdb stores just in-frame clones and leaves some out. Found here are roughly 61,000 clones, 81% of them singletons; the top ten hold about 2.7%. These TCRs' antigens remain unknown. The specimen was CD4+ T cells from PBMCs cultured with HCoV-229E spike peptides, collected before COVID-19 vaccination. The receptors shown here come from a human donor who received a COVID-19 vaccine.

This chain links TRBV2 with TRBJ1-5, with 7 bases lining up with TRBD1. Trimming took 3 bases from V and 4 from J; bases not matched to a gene: 3. Germline loops: CDR1 SNHLY, CDR2 FYNNEI. The CDR3 extends over 14 amino acids. In DNA form, the CDR3 reads TGTGCCAGCAGTGAGACAGGGAGGAATCAGCCCCAGCATTTT. This translates into CASSETGRNQPQHF.

The chain links TRBV5-5 to TRBJ2-1; D possibly corresponds to TRBD2 (6 bases). Trimming cost V 0 bases and J 1 base, with 11 bases left between them. Germline CDR1 reads SGHKS; CDR2 reads YYEKEE (reference sequence). CDR3 length equals 16 residues. CDR3: CASSLGGAPSYNEQFF. In DNA form, the CDR3 reads TGTGCCAGCAGCTTGGGCGGGGCTCCTTCCTACAATGAGCAGTTCTTC.

This clone occurred once. The rearrangement joins TRBV18 to TRBJ2-5; tentative D call: TRBD2 (5 bases). The CDR3 length is 16 residues. Trimming removed 3 bases from V and 6 bases from J, with 20 bases in between. The V gene's germline CDR1 is KGHSH and CDR2 LQKENI. In DNA form, the CDR3 reads TGTGCCAGCTCACCGGAGGCGTCCGGCTATCAGCAGACCCAGTACTTC. It encodes CASSPEASGYQQTQYF.

This clone was seen a handful of times. The rearrangement joins TRBV14 to TRBJ2-3, with a tentative D call TRBD1 (6 bases). Germline CDR1 reads SGHDN; CDR2 reads FVKESK. The CDR3 covers 13 residues. V lost 5 bases, J lost 6 bases, and 12 bases lay in between. The CDR3 protein is CASSFPGADTQYF. The CDR3 DNA sequence: TGTGCCAGCAGCTTCCCAGGGGCTGATACGCAGTATTTT.

The gene calls are TRBV28 and TRBJ1-2; 7 nucleotides align to TRBD1. From germline, CDR1 is MDHEN and CDR2 SYDVKM. The CDR3 totals 12 residues. V lost 5 bases, J lost 7 bases, and 4 bases stayed unmatched. CDR3 amino acids: CASSIQGGGYTF. As DNA, the CDR3 is TGTGCCAGCAGTATCCAGGGGGGTGGCTACACCTTC.

In this sample, this clone turned up a few times. The gene calls are TRBV30 and TRBJ1-6; 10 bases fit TRBD1. The CDR3 has 15 amino acids. CDR1 is GTSNPN and CDR2 is SVGIG in the germline V gene (reference sequence). J lost 11 bases, V lost 1 base, and 8 bases had no gene match. The CDR3 DNA is TGTGCCTGGAGTGATGGGGGGGACAGGGGACCACCCCTCCACTTT. Translated: CAWSDGGDRGPPLHF.

The chain joins TRBV7-2 to TRBJ2-2; D unclear. This CDR3 comprises 16 residues. The germline V gene has CDR1 SGHTA and CDR2 FQGNSA. V was pared by 1 base and J by 2 bases, with 11 bases between. CDR3 region: CASSLVGTVNTGELFF. CDR3 nucleotide sequence: TGTGCCAGCAGCTTAGTGGGAACAGTAAACACCGGGGAGCTGTTTTTT. Looking up the rest from reference TRBV7-2 and TRBJ2-2 gives the full variable domain: GAGVSQSPSNKVTEKGKDVELRCDPISGHTALYWYRQSLGQGLEFLIYFQGNSAPDKSGLPSDRFSAERTGGSVSTLTIQRTQQEDSAVYLCASSLVGTVNTGELFFGEGSRLTVL.

The chain combines TRBV29-1 with TRBJ2-5; 9 bases line up with TRBD1. This CDR3 contains 12 residues. Germline loops: CDR1 SQVTM, CDR2 ANQGSEA. V was clipped by 7 bases and J by 3 bases; unmatched bases: 3. The CDR3 region has the DNA TGCAGCGCCCGGACAGGGGAAGAGACCCAGTACTTC. Its translation is CSARTGEETQYF.

In the case of this clone: Other nucleotide sequences in the sample specify the same CDR3. The chain carries TRBV24-1 and TRBJ2-5, with D unclear. V shed 2 bases and J shed 5 bases, with 8 bases lying between them. The CDR3 spans 13 residues. Germline CDR1 reads KGHDR; CDR2 reads SFDVKD. CDR3 residues: CATSDSSRETQYF. The CDR3 nucleotides read TGTGCCACCAGTGATTCTTCCCGGGAGACCCAGTACTTC.

This chain connects TRBV6-2 or TRBV6-3 to TRBJ2-7; D tentatively fits TRBD1 or TRBD2 (5 bases each). V lost 4 bases and J lost 9, with 19 bases in between. This CDR3 has 14 residues. Germline CDR1 reads MNHEY; CDR2 reads SVGEGT. CDR3 sequence (DNA): TGTGCCAGCAGTTCGAACCGGGACGGTTATGCGCAGTACGTC. As protein: CASSSNRDGYAQYV.

The chain recombines TRBV30 with TRBJ1-5; D is uncertain. The CDR3 is made up of 13 amino acids. With 1 base removed from V and 3 bases from J, the gap between germline ends came to 7 bases. The germline V gene encodes CDR1 GTSNPN and CDR2 SVGIG (reference sequence). DNA for the CDR3: TGTGCCTGGAGTGGGAGTCCCAATCAGCCCCAGCATTTT. Translating gives CAWSGSPNQPQHF.

This clone occurred once. The V gene is TRBV10-3, the J gene TRBJ2-5; D unclear. Germline V lookup: CDR1 ENHRY, CDR2 SYGVKD. V dropped 0 bases and J dropped 2 bases, with 4 bases sitting between them. This CDR3 is 13 amino acids long. CDR3 sequence: CAISESNQETQYF. The DNA for the CDR3 is TGTGCCATCAGTGAGTCGAATCAAGAGACCCAGTACTTC.

V is TRBV9 and J is TRBJ2-5; possible D gene TRBD2, 5 bases. The V end was cut by 0 bases, the J end by 0 bases, with 9 bases between. The germline V gene has CDR1 SGDLS and CDR2 YYNGEE. The CDR3 is 15 residues long. The CDR3 DNA is TGTGCCAGCAGCGTAGGTCGGGGTTACCAAGAGACCCAGTACTTC. This sequence encodes CASSVGRGYQETQYF.

V and J are TRBV18 and TRBJ2-2; unclear D gene. Per germline, CDR1 KGHSH and CDR2 LQKENI. Between the trimmed V and J ends, which lost 6 bases and 0 bases, there was a span of 17 bases. The CDR3 spans 17 residues. CDR3 residues: CASSEVRGPTNTGELFF. In nucleotides, the CDR3 is TGTGCCAGCTCCGAGGTGCGTGGCCCAACGAACACCGGGGAGCTGTTTTTT. Full variable domain (rest looked up from reference TRBV18 and TRBJ2-2): NAGVMQNPRHLVRRRGQEARLRCSPMKGHSHVYWYRQLPEEGLKFMVYLQKENIIDESGMPKERFSAEFPKEGPSILRIQQVVRGDSAAYFCASSEVRGPTNTGELFFGEGSRLTVL.

This clone was counted between two and nine times. This rearrangement joins TRBV18 to TRBJ1-1, with D hard to call. V was trimmed by 3 bases and J by 1 base, leaving 15 bases between them. Germline V lookup: CDR1 KGHSH, CDR2 LQKENI. CDR3 size: 16 residues. CDR3 sequence (DNA): TGTGCCAGCTCACCTCGTGTTAACTCCGAGAACACTGAAGCTTTCTTT. Translating it yields CASSPRVNSENTEAFF.

CDR3 sequence reads: CSADRGQSYTF. DNA for the CDR3: TGCAGTGCCGACAGGGGGCAAAGCTACACCTTC. The rearrangement links TRBV20-1 to TRBJ1-2, with 10 bases lining up with TRBD1. V dropped 6 bases and J dropped 9; count of bases not matched to a gene: 4. Germline V gene lookup returns CDR1 DFQATT and CDR2 SNEGSKA (reference sequence). There are 11 residues in the CDR3.

A few counts support this clone. J is TRBJ2-2 and V is TRBV24-1; D possibly corresponds to TRBD1 (5 bases). Germline CDR1 and CDR2: KGHDR and SFDVKD. This CDR3 spans 16 amino acids. Trimming removed 4 bases at V and 6 bases at J, with 17 bases between. The CDR3 is CATSDMGQGLAGELFF. In DNA, the CDR3 is TGTGCCACCAGTGACATGGGGCAGGGATTAGCCGGGGAGCTGTTTTTT.

In this sample, this clone turned up a few times. The chain links TRBV2 to TRBJ2-1; no reliable D call. CDR1 is SNHLY and CDR2 is FYNNEI in the germline V gene. The V gene lost 3 bases and the J gene lost 4 bases, with 10 bases spanning the gap. The CDR3 sequence is 14 residues long. CDR3 sequence reads: CASSESQTYNEQFF. In DNA, the CDR3 is TGTGCCAGCAGTGAGTCACAGACTTACAATGAGCAGTTCTTC.

The chain joins TRBV12-5 to TRBJ2-5; tentative D call: TRBD1 (5 bases). CDR3 size: 15 residues. Germline CDR1 is LGHNT and CDR2 is FRNRAP. Trimming removed 0 bases at V and 4 bases at J, with 12 bases between. CDR3 residues: CASGLVQRGGETQYF. CDR3 DNA sequence: TGTGCTAGTGGTTTGGTACAAAGGGGCGGAGAGACCCAGTACTTC. Filled out from reference TRBV12-5 and TRBJ2-5, the complete variable domain reads DARVTQTPRHKVTEMGQEVTMRCQPILGHNTVFWYRQTMMQGLELLAYFRNRAPLDDSGMPKDRFSAEMPDATLATLKIQPSEPRDSAVYFCASGLVQRGGETQYFGPGTRLLVL.

This chain joins TRBV7-9 and TRBJ2-3; D ambiguous. V lost 1 base and J 6 bases, leaving 11 bases between the germline ends. The germline V gene has CDR1 SEHNR and CDR2 FQNEAQ (reference sequence). This CDR3 comprises 14 residues. The CDR3 region is CASSLDKGTDTQYF. CDR3 DNA: TGTGCCAGCAGCTTAGATAAGGGTACGGATACGCAGTATTTT.

The chain couples TRBV7-2 to TRBJ1-6, with 10 bases fitting TRBD1. The CDR3 consists of 19 residues. The germline V gene has CDR1 SGHTA and CDR2 FQGNSA. The ends lost 1 base at V and 6 bases at J; junction bases unmatched: 12. Here the CDR3 reads CASSLGVTGGSHINSPLHF. The CDR3 region has the DNA TGTGCCAGCAGCTTAGGGGTGACAGGGGGCAGTCATATTAATTCACCCCTCCACTTT.

The chain uses TRBV30 and TRBJ2-2; TRBD1 might be the D (6 bases). The ends were cut back, 0 bases at V and 4 bases at J, with 6 bases in the middle. Germline lookup yields CDR1 GTSNPN and CDR2 SVGIG (reference sequence). This CDR3 has 13 residues. CDR3 region: CAWSVQGTGELFF. The DNA of the CDR3 is TGTGCCTGGAGTGTACAGGGCACCGGGGAGCTGTTTTTT.

The J gene is TRBJ1-5, the V gene TRBV19; D perhaps matches TRBD1 (6 bases). This CDR3 region has 15 residues. Trimming took 3 bases from V and 4 from J, leaving 13 bases between them. In germline, CDR1 is LNHDA, CDR2 SQIVND (reference sequence). CDR3 protein: CASSMGALGNQPQHF. The CDR3, as DNA: TGTGCCAGTAGTATGGGGGCCCTCGGGAATCAGCCCCAGCATTTT.

This clone was counted between two and nine times. This rearrangement joins TRBV10-2 to TRBJ1-2; no clear D. The CDR3 runs 14 residues. Germline CDR1 and CDR2: WSHSY and SAAADI. The V end was cut by 6 bases, the J end by 0 bases, with 11 bases between. The CDR3 protein is CASSDRLSNYGYTF. The DNA of the CDR3 is TGCGCCAGCAGCGATCGACTGTCTAACTATGGCTACACCTTC.